The 25 T cell receptor beta chains listed next were all sequenced from one sample in a study of cytomegalovirus exposure and HLA in healthy donors. The PCR had 60 Vbeta and 13 Jbeta primers. Generated by immunoSEQ multiplex PCR, the TCRdb table keeps only in-frame clones and is missing some. The repertoire includes roughly 180,000 clones, around 80% of them detected once, and more than 1.4% sits in the top ten. The sample consisted of PBMCs. The receptors originated from a man aged 18-30 years in good health and CMV-seronegative.

In its sample, this clone was seen a few times. The genes are TRBV6-6 and TRBJ2-1, with 14 positions matching TRBD2. The CDR3 is 16 residues long. Germline-derived CDR1 and CDR2 are MNHNY and SVGAGI (reference sequence). The V and J ends lost 5 bases and 4 bases, in that order; junction bases with no gene match: 4. CDR3 nucleotide sequence: TGTGCCAGCAGTACCGGGACTAGCGGGGGTTACAATGAGCAGTTCTTC. Protein: CASSTGTSGGYNEQFF.

About this clone: This same CDR3 is encoded by further DNA sequences in the sample. The chain recombines TRBV28 with TRBJ2-7; TRBD1 is a possible D gene (5 bases). V was shortened by 4 bases and J by 0 bases, with 10 bases between the two germline ends. The CDR3 length is 14 residues. CDR1 is MDHEN, CDR2 SYDVKM, per germline. The CDR3 DNA sequence: TGTGCCAGCAGTTCTACAGGTTTCTCCTACGAGCAGTACTTC. Translation gives CASSSTGFSYEQYF.

The chain employs TRBV29-1 and TRBJ2-3; a possible D gene is TRBD1 (6 bases). V was pared by 4 bases and J by 1 base, with 18 bases between. The CDR3 runs 16 residues. CDR1 and CDR2 (germline): SQVTM, ANQGSEA. The DNA of the CDR3 is TGCAGCGTTGGCGGTCAGACAAAGGGGGGCACAGATACGCAGTATTTT. Translated, it gives CSVGGQTKGGTDTQYF.

The sample holds one count of this clone. This rearrangement joins TRBV9 to TRBJ2-5; 8 nucleotides align to TRBD1. With the DNA end fitting TRBJ2-7 better, the J assignment may be wrong. The germline CDR1 and CDR2 sequences are SGDLS and YYNGEE. The CDR3 runs 14 residues. Here the CDR3 reads CASSGQGGGDEQYF. The CDR3 DNA sequence: TGTGCCAGCAGTGGACAGGGCGGAGGGGACGAGCAGTACTTC.

The chain employs TRBV30 and TRBJ2-1, with a tentative D call TRBD1 (6 bases). CDR1 is GTSNPN, CDR2 SVGIG, per germline (reference sequence). V lost 2 bases and J lost 12, with 23 bases in between. This CDR3 is built from 15 residues. CDR3 in DNA: TGTGCCTGGAGTTCCCCGCCCGTCGAACTGGGGGCGCAGTTCTTC. It encodes CAWSSPPVELGAQFF.

This clone was seen a handful of times. The J gene is TRBJ1-1, the V gene TRBV5-1; the D gene is possibly TRBD1 (5 bases). This CDR3 has 14 residues. Germline CDR1 reads SGHRS; CDR2 reads YFSETQ. Deletions cut 4 bases from V and 4 bases from J, with 14 bases between. CDR3 coding DNA: TGCGCCAGCAGCCCATCAACGGGGGGCACTGAAGCTTTCTTT. Translating gives CASSPSTGGTEAFF.

V and J are TRBV5-6 and TRBJ1-1; D gene unclear. The V gene's germline CDR1 is SGHDT and CDR2 YYEEEE. The CDR3 is made up of 12 amino acids. The germline V and J ends were trimmed by 2 bases and 7 bases, with 9 bases remaining between them. This CDR3 is CASSFRRVEAFF. CDR3 nucleotide sequence: TGTGCCAGCAGCTTTCGGCGGGTTGAAGCTTTCTTT. Filled out from reference TRBV5-6 and TRBJ1-1, the complete variable domain reads DAGVTQSPTHLIKTRGQQVTLRCSPKSGHDTVSWYQQALGQGPQFIFQYYEEEERQRGNFPDRFSGHQFPNYSSELNVNALLLGDSALYLCASSFRRVEAFFGQGTRLTVV.

This chain joins TRBV6-5 and TRBJ1-2; D is undetermined. The CDR3 sequence is 14 residues long. The V gene lost 2 bases and the J gene lost 0 bases, with 7 bases spanning the gap. Germline V gene sequence: CDR1 MNHEY, CDR2 SVGAGI. The CDR3 DNA is TGTGCCAGCAGTTACGGCCCAGCTAACTATGGCTACACCTTC. Amino acids: CASSYGPANYGYTF.

This clone appeared a few times. The chain links TRBV6-4 to TRBJ2-5, with 10 bases that match TRBD2. CDR3 length equals 16 residues. V was clipped by 6 bases and J by 2 bases; unmatched bases: 9. Germline V gives CDR1 MRHNA, CDR2 SNTAGT. The CDR3 DNA follows: TGTGCCAGCAGCCCCGACAGCGGGAGGGGACAAGAGACCCAGTACTTC. Its translation: CASSPDSGRGQETQYF.

The chain combines TRBV2 with TRBJ2-2; D gene uncertain. Germline V gene sequence: CDR1 SNHLY, CDR2 FYNNEI. The CDR3 consists of 13 residues. Trimming removed 2 bases from V and 4 bases from J, with 5 bases in between. CDR3 sequence reads: CASSEHGTGELFF. DNA of the CDR3: TGTGCCAGCAGTGAACACGGCACCGGGGAGCTGTTTTTT.

This chain uses TRBV6-1 with TRBJ1-5, with 8 positions matching TRBD1. The germline V gene has CDR1 MNHNS and CDR2 SASEGT. Trimming cost V 7 bases and J 4 bases; bases outside gene matches: 6. The CDR3 spans 14 residues. CDR3 nucleotides: TGTGCCAGCACCCAGGGGGCCTGGAATCAGCCCCAGCATTTT. As protein: CASTQGAWNQPQHF.

This chain connects TRBV27 to TRBJ1-2; D possibly corresponds to TRBD1 (5 bases). The germline CDR1 and CDR2 sequences are MNHEY and SMNVEV (reference sequence). This CDR3 contains 13 residues. V lost 6 bases, J lost 4 bases, and 12 bases lay in between. The CDR3 region is CASSVGLSYGYTF. The CDR3 nucleotides are TGTGCCAGCAGCGTGGGACTTTCCTATGGCTACACCTTC.

This chain links TRBV6-6 with TRBJ2-1; 10 bases align to TRBD2. The CDR3 totals 15 residues. Germline CDR1 reads MNHNY; CDR2 reads SVGAGI (reference sequence). V trimming: 2 bases; J trimming: 12 bases; junction bases outside the gene matches: 10. CDR3 nucleotides: TGTGCCAGCAGTTACGAGGGATTAGCGGGAGGAGGGCAGTTCTTC. It yields the protein CASSYEGLAGGGQFF.

This clone was seen a few times. This sequence joins TRBV4-3 and TRBJ1-1; 8 bases map to TRBD1. Trimming removed 0 bases from V and 10 bases from J; junction bases left unmatched: 4. This CDR3 comprises 13 residues. The germline CDR1 and CDR2 sequences are LGHNA and YSLEER. The CDR3 reads CASSQEAGGRAFF. CDR3 bases: TGCGCCAGCAGCCAAGAGGCAGGGGGCAGAGCTTTCTTT.

This rearrangement joins TRBV4-2 to TRBJ1-6, with D possibly TRBD1 on 5 matching bases. CDR1 is LGHNA and CDR2 is YNFKEQ in the germline V gene. The CDR3 is 16 amino acids. Trimming stripped 5 bases from V and 3 bases from J, with 14 bases between. The DNA for the CDR3 is TGTGCCAGCAGCTTCCAGGGCGCCGACTATAATTCACCCCTCCACTTT. Residues: CASSFQGADYNSPLHF.

This chain connects TRBV7-3 to TRBJ2-2, with 7 bases aligning to TRBD2. The ends lost 2 bases at V and 7 bases at J; junction bases unmatched: 10. The CDR3 consists of 16 residues. CDR1 and CDR2 from the germline V gene are SGHTA and FQGTGA. This CDR3 is CASSLERRERGGELFF. As DNA, the CDR3 is TGTGCCAGCAGCTTAGAAAGGCGGGAGAGGGGCGGGGAGCTGTTTTTT.

CDR3 residues: CAWSDEQGYTEAFF. CDR3 coding DNA: TGTGCCTGGAGTGACGAACAGGGTTACACTGAAGCTTTCTTT. The chain is built from TRBV30 and TRBJ1-1; D is perhaps TRBD1 (6 bases). Germline V CDR1 and CDR2: GTSNPN, SVGIG (reference sequence). This CDR3 is built from 14 residues. V dropped 1 base and J dropped 3 bases, with 12 bases sitting between them.

In DNA, the CDR3 is TGTGCCAGCAGTTACTCCAGGGGATACGAGCAGTACTTC. Encoded protein: CASSYSRGYEQYF. V is TRBV6-5 and J is TRBJ2-5; TRBD1 is a possible D gene (6 bases). The end of the DNA is better explained by TRBJ2-7, so the J call may be wrong. Germline V gene sequence: CDR1 MNHEY, CDR2 SVGAGI. The CDR3 totals 13 residues.

V is TRBV10-3 and J is TRBJ2-5; D is possibly TRBD1 (5 bases). This CDR3 comprises 12 residues. V lost 8 bases, J lost 1 base, and 8 bases lay in between. Germline V gene sequence: CDR1 ENHRY, CDR2 SYGVKD. The DNA for the CDR3 is TGTGCCATCGGGGCGCCCCAAGAGACCCAGTACTTC. Protein sequence: CAIGAPQETQYF.

This clone has only a few counts. The V call is TRBV14, the J call TRBJ1-2; D is undetermined. Germline CDR1 SGHDN, CDR2 FVKESK. The CDR3 runs 13 residues. V dropped 1 base and J dropped 6 bases, with 9 bases sitting between them. In nucleotides, the CDR3 is TGTGCCAGCAGCCAAGTTATCCGGGATGGCTACACCTTC. Translation gives CASSQVIRDGYTF.

The chain links TRBV7-2 to TRBJ1-1; 8 bases are shared with TRBD1. Trimming took 2 bases from V and 4 from J; bases not matched to a gene: 3. This CDR3 spans 14 amino acids. CDR1 SGHTA and CDR2 FQGNSA come from the germline V gene. CDR3 sequence: CASSLRDRGTEAFF. The CDR3 nucleotides read TGTGCCAGCAGCTTACGAGACAGGGGCACTGAAGCTTTCTTT.

In the case of this clone: The junction departs from germline at one end; a sequencing error may be responsible. This rearrangement joins TRBV7-8 to TRBJ1-2, with D maybe TRBD1 (5 bases). CDR3 length: 15 amino acids. The germline gives CDR1 SGHVS, CDR2 FQNEAQ. Here the CDR3 reads CASSLNGQPNYGYPF. The CDR3 DNA reads TGTGCCAGCAGCTTAAATGGACAACCTAACTATGGCTACCCCTTC.

This clone was observed a few times. The chain carries TRBV6-6 and TRBJ2-7, with 9 positions matching TRBD1. The CDR3 sequence is 14 residues long. Trimming cost V 4 bases and J 5 bases; bases outside gene matches: 6. Germline assignment: CDR1 MNHNY and CDR2 SVGAGI (reference sequence). This CDR3 is CASSLTGGMDEQYF. In nucleotides, the CDR3 is TGTGCCAGCAGTTTGACAGGGGGTATGGACGAGCAGTACTTC.

The rearrangement uses TRBV19 and TRBJ1-5, with D perhaps TRBD1 (5 bases). CDR1 is LNHDA, CDR2 SQIVND, per germline (reference sequence). The germline V and J ends were trimmed by 8 bases and 4 bases, with 12 bases remaining between them. CDR3 length equals 13 residues. CDR3 DNA: TGTGCCAGTGGGGAACAGGCGAATCAGCCCCAGCATTTT. This sequence encodes CASGEQANQPQHF.

The chain links TRBV7-2 to TRBJ1-2, with a tentative D call TRBD1 (5 bases). The V and J ends lost 0 bases and 2 bases respectively, with 7 bases between them. Germline V lookup: CDR1 SGHTA, CDR2 FQGNSA. The length of the CDR3 is 14 residues. The CDR3 protein is CASSLATVNYGYTF. The CDR3 DNA reads TGTGCCAGCAGCTTAGCGACAGTAAACTATGGCTACACCTTC.